This passage covers 23 T cell receptor beta chains from one sample sequenced in a study of post-analysis software for immune sequencing data. Incorporated into the TCR beta cDNA libraries were unique molecular identifiers, which served to reduce PCR and sequencing biases. From the PCR reads, TCRdb called clonotypes with MiXCR, one entry per CDR3 protein. The repertoire holds fewer than 600,000 distinct CDR3 sequences, with around 40% as singletons. Findings and limits, study-wide: Four or five TRBV segments occurring more often in patients than controls included TRBV5-6, TRBV5-1 and TRBV20-1.

These TCRs are of unknown antigen specificity. Input material: blood. All receptors come from a girl aged 5-17 years with multiple sclerosis.

The rearrangement links TRBV28 to TRBJ2-7; possible D gene TRBD2, 6 bases. Trimming removed 7 bases at V and 3 bases at J, with 40 bases between. The CDR3 covers 22 residues. Germline V lookup: CDR1 MDHEN, CDR2 SYDVKM. The CDR3 sequence: CASTPKAELSGTFLLLSYEQYF. CDR3 bases: TGTGCCAGCACCCCGAAGGCGGAGCTATCCGGGACTTTTCTTCTCCTTAGCTACGAGCAGTACTTC.

The chain employs TRBV28 and TRBJ2-1; a weak D match, TRBD2 (6 bases). The ends were cut back, 4 bases at V and 10 bases at J, with 14 bases in the middle. The CDR3 has 13 amino acids. Per the germline V gene, CDR1 is MDHEN and CDR2 is SYDVKM. The DNA for the CDR3 is TGTGCCAGCAGTTCGACCCCCACTAGCGAGCAGTTCTTC. Residues: CASSSTPTSEQFF. The variable domain in full, with the rest retrieved from reference TRBV28 and TRBJ2-1, is DVKVTQSSRYLVKRTGEKVFLECVQDMDHENMFWYRQDPGLGLRLIYFSYDVKMKEKGDIPEGYSVSREKKERFSLILESASTNQTSMYLCASSSTPTSEQFFGPGTRLTVL.

Only one count was recorded for this clonotype. This chain connects TRBV28 to TRBJ2-7; a weak D match, TRBD2 (6 bases). This CDR3 spans 16 amino acids. V lost 5 bases to trimming and J lost 0 bases, with 17 bases between them. From germline, CDR1 is MDHEN and CDR2 SYDVKM. The CDR3 protein is CASSPPFAGSSYEQYF. The CDR3 region has the DNA TGTGCCAGCAGTCCCCCGTTCGCGGGAAGCTCCTACGAGCAGTACTTC.

The chain uses TRBV4-1 and TRBJ2-3; perhaps TRBD1 as D (6 bases). The CDR3 has 16 residues. Germline V gene lookup returns CDR1 MGHRA and CDR2 YSYEKL. V lost 3 bases, J lost 2 bases, and 15 bases lay in between. Here the CDR3 DNA reads TGCGCCAGCAGCCATAGAAGGGGGACCGACACAGATACGCAGTATTTT. Translating gives CASSHRRGTDTDTQYF.

The gene calls are TRBV29-1 and TRBJ2-1; 10 bases map to TRBD2. Trimming took 2 bases from V and 9 from J; bases not matched to a gene: 7. The germline gives CDR1 SQVTM, CDR2 ANQGSEA. This CDR3 spans 14 amino acids. CDR3 amino acids: CSVEPSGRAGEQFF. The DNA for the CDR3 is TGCAGCGTTGAACCCAGCGGGAGGGCCGGTGAGCAGTTCTTC.

This clonotype has only one observation. The V gene is TRBV12-3 or TRBV12-4, the J gene TRBJ1-2; no clear D. This CDR3 has 15 amino acids. The V gene lost 3 bases and the J gene lost 2 bases, with 13 bases spanning the gap. Written as DNA, the CDR3 is TGTGCCAGCAGTTTGGCCGTAGGGTTGAACTATGGCTACACCTTC. Its protein is CASSLAVGLNYGYTF.

This clonotype was detected only a few times. The chain employs TRBV20-1 and TRBJ2-1; 10 bases are shared with TRBD2. The CDR3 is made up of 15 amino acids. From germline, CDR1 is DFQATT and CDR2 SNEGSKA (reference sequence). The trim removed 2 bases at V and 2 bases at J, leaving 3 bases unmatched. The chain's CDR3 is CSARPSGRPYNEQFF. CDR3 bases: TGCAGTGCTAGACCTAGCGGGAGACCCTACAATGAGCAGTTCTTC.

The chain is built from TRBV5-6 and TRBJ2-6; D call uncertain. CDR3 length equals 17 residues. Between the trimmed V and J ends, which lost 1 base and 0 bases, there was a span of 11 bases. CDR1 and CDR2 (germline): SGHDT, YYEEEE. The CDR3 DNA follows: TGTGCCAGCAGCTTGCTAACAGCTTCCTCTGGGGCCAACGTCCTGACTTTC. Translation: CASSLLTASSGANVLTF.

This clonotype was detected a few times. The V gene is TRBV20-1, the J gene TRBJ1-5; a possible D gene is TRBD1 (6 bases). Germline CDR1 DFQATT, CDR2 SNEGSKA (reference sequence). V gave up 3 bases and J gave up 0 bases, with 21 bases separating them. The CDR3 has 18 amino acids. CDR3 in amino acids: CSASSPGATPFSNQPQHF. For the CDR3, the DNA is TGCAGTGCTAGTAGTCCAGGGGCGACGCCCTTTAGCAATCAGCCCCAGCATTTT.

The chain couples TRBV4-1 to TRBJ2-3; 8 nucleotides align to TRBD2. The CDR3 is 20 residues long. From germline, CDR1 is MGHRA and CDR2 YSYEKL. J lost 1 base, V lost 1 base, and 16 bases had no gene match. This CDR3 reads CASSQGQRLAGGEGTDTQYF. CDR3 in DNA: TGCGCCAGCAGCCAAGGTCAGCGGCTAGCGGGCGGAGAGGGCACAGATACGCAGTATTTT.

The rearrangement uses TRBV28 and TRBJ2-3; TRBD1 might be the D (6 bases). The germline gives CDR1 MDHEN, CDR2 SYDVKM. Deletions cut 3 bases from V and 4 bases from J, with 14 bases between. The CDR3 totals 15 residues. The CDR3 region has the DNA TGTGCCAGCAGTTTTCCTAGTGGGGGCGCAGATACGCAGTATTTT. Translating it yields CASSFPSGGADTQYF.

There are a few counts of this clonotype. The V and J genes are TRBV5-1 and TRBJ2-1, with a tentative D call TRBD1 (6 bases). CDR3 length equals 17 residues. The germline V and J ends were trimmed by 3 bases and 6 bases, with 22 bases remaining between them. In germline, CDR1 is SGHRS, CDR2 YFSETQ. The CDR3: CASSSVRSGVRFNEQFF. The DNA for the CDR3 is TGCGCCAGCAGCTCCGTGAGATCAGGGGTGAGGTTCAATGAGCAGTTCTTC. Complete variable domain (other parts from reference TRBV5-1 and TRBJ2-1): KAGVTQTPRYLIKTRGQQVTLSCSPISGHRSVSWYQQTPGQGLQFLFEYFSETQRNKGNFPGRFSGRQFSNSRSEMNVSTLELGDSALYLCASSSVRSGVRFNEQFFGPGTRLTVL.

This clonotype was counted between two and nine times. The chain recombines TRBV4-1 with TRBJ2-7; 8 nucleotides match TRBD1. Looked up from germline, CDR1 is MGHRA and CDR2 is YSYEKL. The CDR3 length is 14 residues. V shed 3 bases and J 1 base; nucleotides not matched to a gene: 2. For the CDR3, the DNA is TGCGCCAGCAGCCATGGACAGGGATCCTACGAGCAGTACTTC. Protein: CASSHGQGSYEQYF.

The chain combines TRBV10-1 with TRBJ2-5; D is possibly TRBD2 (5 bases). V lost 0 bases and J 2 bases, leaving 7 bases between the germline ends. Germline CDR1 is WNHNN and CDR2 is SYGVQD (reference sequence). The CDR3 sequence is 14 residues long. CDR3: CASSESEAQETQYF. Here the CDR3 DNA reads TGCGCCAGCAGTGAGTCGGAGGCTCAAGAGACCCAGTACTTC.

The genes are TRBV10-3 and TRBJ2-4; D possibly corresponds to TRBD2 (5 bases). Trimming cost V 5 bases and J 15 bases, with 20 bases left between them. Looked up from germline, CDR1 is ENHRY and CDR2 is SYGVKD. The CDR3 extends over 13 amino acids. The CDR3 DNA reads as TGTGCCATCAGTCCGGGGAGCGCCTACGAGCGGTACTTC. Protein product: CAISPGSAYERYF.

This clonotype showed up just a few times. DNA of the CDR3: TGCAGCGGCACTACAGGAAACTATGGCTACACCTTC. Protein sequence: CSGTTGNYGYTF. V is TRBV29-1 and J is TRBJ1-2; D is perhaps TRBD1 (5 bases). The CDR3 sequence is 12 residues long. Germline loops: CDR1 SQVTM, CDR2 ANQGSEA. V was pared by 7 bases and J by 2 bases, with 11 bases between. Variable domain in full (rest from reference TRBV29-1 and TRBJ1-2): SAVISQKPSRDICQRGTSLTIQCQVDSQVTMMFWYRQQPGQSLTLIATANQGSEATYESGFVIDKFPISRPNLTFSTLTVSNMSPEDSSIYLCSGTTGNYGYTFGSGTRLTVV.

The chain carries TRBV6-1 and TRBJ2-5; a possible D gene is TRBD1 (6 bases). The CDR3 totals 16 residues. From germline, CDR1 is MNHNS and CDR2 SASEGT. V was shortened by 8 bases and J by 1 base, with 20 bases between the two germline ends. For the CDR3, the DNA is TGTGCCAGCCCCAAGGAACAGGGCGCTTTCCAAGAGACCCAGTACTTC. Translation: CASPKEQGAFQETQYF.

DNA of the CDR3: TGTGCCAGCAGTCCACATCTTGGGACAGCGTCCATGAACACTGAAGCTTTCTTT. This encodes CASSPHLGTASMNTEAFF. The chain carries TRBV28 and TRBJ1-1, with 7 bases that match TRBD1. The J segment lost 0 bases and the V segment lost 5 bases, leaving 15 bases of the junction unmatched. Germline CDR1 reads MDHEN; CDR2 reads SYDVKM. This CDR3 comprises 18 residues. Full variable domain (rest looked up from reference TRBV28 and TRBJ1-1): DVKVTQSSRYLVKRTGEKVFLECVQDMDHENMFWYRQDPGLGLRLIYFSYDVKMKEKGDIPEGYSVSREKKERFSLILESASTNQTSMYLCASSPHLGTASMNTEAFFGQGTRLTVV.

V and J are TRBV7-6 and TRBJ2-7, with a weak D call TRBD2 (5 bases). Germline CDR1 SGHVS, CDR2 FNYEAQ. V was pared by 3 bases and J by 7 bases, with 22 bases between. The CDR3 totals 16 residues. The CDR3 bases are TGTGCCAGCAGCTTGCCAGCGGTAAGCTCCTACAATGAGCAGTACTTC. It encodes CASSLPAVSSYNEQYF.

This rearrangement joins TRBV29-1 to TRBJ1-1; D is unclear. Looked up from germline, CDR1 is SQVTM and CDR2 is ANQGSEA. CDR3 length: 13 residues. The germline V and J ends were trimmed by 4 bases and 0 bases, with 9 bases remaining between them. CDR3 amino acids: CSVALLMNTEAFF. The CDR3 DNA reads TGCAGCGTTGCTCTGCTCATGAACACTGAAGCTTTCTTT.

The CDR3 coding sequence is TGTGCCAGCAGCCCCCTATGGAGGGCCCTTGGCACAGATACGCAGTATTTT. This codes for CASSPLWRALGTDTQYF. V usage is TRBV7-2 and J usage is TRBJ2-3; the D gene is possibly TRBD2 (6 bases). V lost 5 bases and J lost 1, with 19 bases in between. The germline V gene encodes CDR1 SGHTA and CDR2 FQGNSA. The CDR3 totals 17 residues.

The chain uses TRBV7-6 and TRBJ2-7, with unresolved D. V shed 5 bases and J shed 7 bases, with 27 bases lying between them. CDR3 length: 17 amino acids. Per germline, CDR1 SGHVS and CDR2 FNYEAQ. CDR3 coding DNA: TGTGCCAGCAGCGCACAACCAGAGGAACGGACGTTGGGGGAGCAGTACTTC. This gives the protein CASSAQPEERTLGEQYF.

A note on this clonotype: One junction end disagrees with the germline gene, perhaps due to a read error. The gene calls are TRBV6-5 and TRBJ2-7; 10 bases line up with TRBD1. This CDR3 is built from 14 residues. CDR1 is MNHEY, CDR2 SVGAGI, per germline. CDR3 amino acids: CAGRSAGTGVEQYF. The CDR3 DNA reads TGTGCCGGCAGGTCGGCCGGGACAGGGGTCGAGCAGTACTTC.